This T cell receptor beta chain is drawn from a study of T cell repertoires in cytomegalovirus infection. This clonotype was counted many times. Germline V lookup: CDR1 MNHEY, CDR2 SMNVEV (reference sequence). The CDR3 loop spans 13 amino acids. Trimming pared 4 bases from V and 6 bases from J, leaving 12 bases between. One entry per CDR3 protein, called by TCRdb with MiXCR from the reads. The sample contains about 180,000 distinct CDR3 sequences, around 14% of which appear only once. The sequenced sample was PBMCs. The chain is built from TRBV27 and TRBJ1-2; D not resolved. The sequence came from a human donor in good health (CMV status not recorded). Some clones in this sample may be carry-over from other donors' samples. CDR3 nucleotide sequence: TGTGCCAGCAGTTCGGCCCCCCGTGATGGCTACACCTTC. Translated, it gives CASSSAPRDGYTF.